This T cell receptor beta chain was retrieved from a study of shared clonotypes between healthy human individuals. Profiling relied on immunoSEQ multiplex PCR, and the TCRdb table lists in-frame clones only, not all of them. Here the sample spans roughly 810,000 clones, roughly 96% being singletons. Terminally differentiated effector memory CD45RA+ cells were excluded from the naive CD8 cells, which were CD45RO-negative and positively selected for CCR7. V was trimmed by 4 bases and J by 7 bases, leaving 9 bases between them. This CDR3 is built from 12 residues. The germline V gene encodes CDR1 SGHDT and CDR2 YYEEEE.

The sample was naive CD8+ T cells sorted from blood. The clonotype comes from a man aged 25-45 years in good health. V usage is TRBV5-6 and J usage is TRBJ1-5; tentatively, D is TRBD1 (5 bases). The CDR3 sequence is CASSAGAQPQHF. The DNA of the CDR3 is TGTGCCAGCAGCGCCGGGGCCCAGCCCCAGCATTTT.